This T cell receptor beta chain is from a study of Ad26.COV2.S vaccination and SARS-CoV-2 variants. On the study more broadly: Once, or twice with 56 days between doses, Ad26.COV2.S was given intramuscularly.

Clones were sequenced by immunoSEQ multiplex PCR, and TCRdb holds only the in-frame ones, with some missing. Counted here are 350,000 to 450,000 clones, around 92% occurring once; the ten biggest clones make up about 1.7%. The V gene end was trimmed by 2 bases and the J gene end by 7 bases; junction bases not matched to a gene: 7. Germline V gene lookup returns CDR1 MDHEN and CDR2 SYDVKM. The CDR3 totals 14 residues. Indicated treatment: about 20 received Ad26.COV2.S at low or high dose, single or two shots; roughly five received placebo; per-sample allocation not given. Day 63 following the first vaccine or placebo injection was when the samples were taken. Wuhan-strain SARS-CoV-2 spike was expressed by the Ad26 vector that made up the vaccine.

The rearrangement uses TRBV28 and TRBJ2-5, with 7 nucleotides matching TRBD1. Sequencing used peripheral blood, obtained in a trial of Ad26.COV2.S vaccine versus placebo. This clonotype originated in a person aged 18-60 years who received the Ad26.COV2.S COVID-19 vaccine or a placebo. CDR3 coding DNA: TGTGCCAGCAGTTTAAGACAGGGAATGGGGACCCAGTACTTC. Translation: CASSLRQGMGTQYF.